This T cell receptor beta chain originates from a study of human T cells and chemical hapten exposure. Time point denoted: pre-sensitization, week 0. Noted treatment: therapeutic diphenylcyclopropenone sensitization with weekly scalp DPC. TCRdb reanalysed the RACE reads using MiXCR and keeps one entry per CDR3 protein. The data hold approximately 370,000 distinct CDR3 sequences, with 5% to 6.5% observed a single time. There are a few counts of this clonotype. As yet, its antigen is unknown. Broader study findings: As the donors had alopecia, their immune response may differ from healthy people's.

Trimming removed 4 bases from V and 6 bases from J; junction bases left unmatched: 5. Germline V CDR1 and CDR2: LNHDA, SQIVND (reference sequence). This CDR3 has 13 residues. The sequence came from a woman between 18 and 29 years old with alopecia areata. Some clones in this sample may be carry-over from other donors' samples. This chain links TRBV19 with TRBJ1-2; 7 nucleotides line up with TRBD1. Sequencing used whole blood, obtained in connection with sensitization to the hapten diphenylcyclopropenone (DPC). CDR3 in DNA: TGTGCCAGTAGTACACGACAGGGAAATGGCTACACCTTC. Amino acids: CASSTRQGNGYTF.